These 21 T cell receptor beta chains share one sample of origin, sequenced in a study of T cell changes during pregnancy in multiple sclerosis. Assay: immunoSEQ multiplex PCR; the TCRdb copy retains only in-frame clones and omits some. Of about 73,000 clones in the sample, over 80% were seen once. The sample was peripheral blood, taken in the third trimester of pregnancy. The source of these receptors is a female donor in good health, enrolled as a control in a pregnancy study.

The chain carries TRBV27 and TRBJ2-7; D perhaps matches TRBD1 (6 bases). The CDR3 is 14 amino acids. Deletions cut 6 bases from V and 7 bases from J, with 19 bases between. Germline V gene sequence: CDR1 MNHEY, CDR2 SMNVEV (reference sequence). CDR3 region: CASSGTPVGGEQYF. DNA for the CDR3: TGTGCCAGCAGCGGGACACCGGTGGGCGGGGAGCAGTACTTC.

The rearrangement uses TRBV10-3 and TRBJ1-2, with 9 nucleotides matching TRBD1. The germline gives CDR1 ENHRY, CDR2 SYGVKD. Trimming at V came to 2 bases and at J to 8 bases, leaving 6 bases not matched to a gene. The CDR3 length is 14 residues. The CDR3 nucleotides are TGTGCCATCAGTGAGGCACAGGGGGCTGGGGGCTACACCTTC. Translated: CAISEAQGAGGYTF.

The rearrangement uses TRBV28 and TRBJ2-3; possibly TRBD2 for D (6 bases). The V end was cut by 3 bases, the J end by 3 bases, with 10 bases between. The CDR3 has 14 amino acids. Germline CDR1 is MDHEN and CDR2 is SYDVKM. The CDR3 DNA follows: TGTGCCAGCAGTTTGCGGGGAGAGACAGATACGCAGTATTTT. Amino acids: CASSLRGETDTQYF.

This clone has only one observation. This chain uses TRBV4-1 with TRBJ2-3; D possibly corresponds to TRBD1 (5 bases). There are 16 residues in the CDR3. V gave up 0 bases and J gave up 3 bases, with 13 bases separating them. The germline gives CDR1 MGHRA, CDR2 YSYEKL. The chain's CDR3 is CASSQEGQGLTDTQYF. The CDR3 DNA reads TGCGCCAGCAGCCAAGAGGGCCAGGGCTTAACAGATACGCAGTATTTT.

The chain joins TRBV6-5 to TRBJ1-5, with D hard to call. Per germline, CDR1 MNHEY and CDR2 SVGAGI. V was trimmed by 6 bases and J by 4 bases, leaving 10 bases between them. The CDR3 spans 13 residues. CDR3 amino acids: CASRTRENQPQHF. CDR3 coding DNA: TGTGCCAGCAGAACCCGGGAGAATCAGCCCCAGCATTTT.

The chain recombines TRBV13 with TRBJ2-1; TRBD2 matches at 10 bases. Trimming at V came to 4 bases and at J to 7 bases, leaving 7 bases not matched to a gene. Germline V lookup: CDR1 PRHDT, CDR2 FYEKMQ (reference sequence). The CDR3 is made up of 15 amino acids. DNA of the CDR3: TGTGCCAGCAGCTCCGGACTAGCGGAGTCGAATGAGCAGTTCTTC. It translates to CASSSGLAESNEQFF.

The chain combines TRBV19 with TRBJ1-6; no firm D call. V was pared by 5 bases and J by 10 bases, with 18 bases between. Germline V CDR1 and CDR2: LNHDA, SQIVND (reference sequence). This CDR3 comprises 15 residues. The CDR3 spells CASSAAQTNWSPLHF. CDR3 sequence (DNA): TGTGCCAGTAGTGCCGCACAGACTAACTGGTCACCCCTCCACTTT. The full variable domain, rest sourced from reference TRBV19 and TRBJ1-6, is DGGITQSPKYLFRKEGQNVTLSCEQNLNHDAMYWYRQDPGQGLRLIYYSQIVNDFQKGDIAEGYSVSREKKESFPLTVTSAQKNPTAFYLCASSAAQTNWSPLHFGNGTRLTVT.

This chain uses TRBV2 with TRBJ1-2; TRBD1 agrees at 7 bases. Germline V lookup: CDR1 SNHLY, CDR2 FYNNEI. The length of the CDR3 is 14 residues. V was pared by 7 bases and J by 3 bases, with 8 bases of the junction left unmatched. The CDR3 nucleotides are TGTGCCAGCAAGGACAGGAGTTCGTACTATGGCTACACCTTC. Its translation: CASKDRSSYYGYTF.

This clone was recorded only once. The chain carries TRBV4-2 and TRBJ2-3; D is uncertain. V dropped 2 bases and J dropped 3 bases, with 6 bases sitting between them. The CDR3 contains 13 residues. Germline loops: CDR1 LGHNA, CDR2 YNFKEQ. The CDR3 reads CASSQPLTDTQYF. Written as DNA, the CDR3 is TGTGCCAGCAGCCAACCTTTGACAGATACGCAGTATTTT.

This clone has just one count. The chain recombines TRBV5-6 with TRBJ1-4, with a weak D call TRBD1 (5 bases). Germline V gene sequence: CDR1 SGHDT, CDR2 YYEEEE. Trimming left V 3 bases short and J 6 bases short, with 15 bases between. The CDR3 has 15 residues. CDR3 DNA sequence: TGTGCCAGCAGCTCGGGGCGGGGGACTTATGAAAAACTGTTTTTT. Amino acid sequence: CASSSGRGTYEKLFF. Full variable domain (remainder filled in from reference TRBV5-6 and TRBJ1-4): DAGVTQSPTHLIKTRGQQVTLRCSPKSGHDTVSWYQQALGQGPQFIFQYYEEEERQRGNFPDRFSGHQFPNYSSELNVNALLLGDSALYLCASSSGRGTYEKLFFGSGTQLSVL.

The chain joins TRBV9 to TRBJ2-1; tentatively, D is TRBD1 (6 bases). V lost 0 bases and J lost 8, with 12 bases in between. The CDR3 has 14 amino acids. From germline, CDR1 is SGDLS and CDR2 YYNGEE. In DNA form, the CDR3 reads TGTGCCAGCAGCGTAGTACAGGGCGGCTATGAGCAGTTCTTC. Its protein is CASSVVQGGYEQFF.

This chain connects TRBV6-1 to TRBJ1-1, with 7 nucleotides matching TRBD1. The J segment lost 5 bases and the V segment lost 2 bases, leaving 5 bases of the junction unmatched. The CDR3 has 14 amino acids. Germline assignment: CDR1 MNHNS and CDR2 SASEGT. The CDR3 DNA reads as TGTGCCAGCAGTGAACAGGGGGAAGGTACTGAAGCTTTCTTT. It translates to CASSEQGEGTEAFF.

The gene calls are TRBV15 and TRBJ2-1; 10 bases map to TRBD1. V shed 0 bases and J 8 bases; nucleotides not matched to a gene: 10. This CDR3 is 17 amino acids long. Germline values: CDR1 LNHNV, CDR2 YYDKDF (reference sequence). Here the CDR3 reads CATSRDGGGQGFDEQFF. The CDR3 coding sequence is TGTGCCACCAGCAGAGATGGGGGGGGACAGGGGTTCGATGAGCAGTTCTTC.

The CDR3 DNA reads TGTGCCAGCCAGGGGCCGGCACTGCGTAATGAAAAACTGTTTTTT. It codes for CASQGPALRNEKLFF. The chain joins TRBV28 to TRBJ1-4; the D gene is possibly TRBD1 (6 bases). The CDR3 covers 15 residues. Trimming removed 8 bases at V and 4 bases at J, with 17 bases between. Germline CDR1 is MDHEN and CDR2 is SYDVKM. Based on the CDR3 plus reference TRBV28 and TRBJ1-4, the full variable domain is DVKVTQSSRYLVKRTGEKVFLECVQDMDHENMFWYRQDPGLGLRLIYFSYDVKMKEKGDIPEGYSVSREKKERFSLILESASTNQTSMYLCASQGPALRNEKLFFGSGTQLSVL.

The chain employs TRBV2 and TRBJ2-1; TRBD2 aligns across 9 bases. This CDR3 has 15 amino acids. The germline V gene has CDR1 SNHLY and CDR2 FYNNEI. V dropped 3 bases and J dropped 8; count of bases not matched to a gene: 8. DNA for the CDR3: TGTGCCAGCAGTGATGGAGGTAGCGGGAGCTATGAGCAGTTCTTC. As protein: CASSDGGSGSYEQFF.

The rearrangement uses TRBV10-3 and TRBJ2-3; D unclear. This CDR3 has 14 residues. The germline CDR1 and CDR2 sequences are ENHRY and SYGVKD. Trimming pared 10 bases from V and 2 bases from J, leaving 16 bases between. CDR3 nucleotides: TGTGCCACCCTCGGGTTAGCAAACACAGATACGCAGTATTTT. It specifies CATLGLANTDTQYF.

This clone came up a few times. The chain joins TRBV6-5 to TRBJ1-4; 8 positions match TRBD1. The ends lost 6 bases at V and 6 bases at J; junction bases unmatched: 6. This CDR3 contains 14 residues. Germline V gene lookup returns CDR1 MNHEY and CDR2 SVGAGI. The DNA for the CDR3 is TGTGCCAGCAGCTCGCAGGGGGCTGATGAAAAACTGTTTTTT. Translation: CASSSQGADEKLFF.

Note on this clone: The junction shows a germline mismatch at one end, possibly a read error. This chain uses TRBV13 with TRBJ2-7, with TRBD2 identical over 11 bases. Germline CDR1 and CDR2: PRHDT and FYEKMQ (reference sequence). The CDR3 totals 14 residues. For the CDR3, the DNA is TGTGCCAGCAACTTAGCGGGGGGGCCGCGGGAGCAGTACTTC. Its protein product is CASNLAGGPREQYF.

The CDR3 DNA follows: TGTGCCAGCACCAAGGGTGGGAGAGGCAAGACCCAGTACTTC. Protein: CASTKGGRGKTQYF. V and J are TRBV28 and TRBJ2-5; maybe TRBD2 (5 bases). The V gene's germline CDR1 is MDHEN and CDR2 SYDVKM. The CDR3 spans 14 residues. The ends were cut back, 7 bases at V and 6 bases at J, with 18 bases in the middle.

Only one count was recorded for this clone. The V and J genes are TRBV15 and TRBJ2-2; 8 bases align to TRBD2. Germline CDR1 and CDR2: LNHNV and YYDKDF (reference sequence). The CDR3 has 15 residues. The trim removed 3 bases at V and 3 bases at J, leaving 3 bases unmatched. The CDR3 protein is CATSSGGADTGELFF. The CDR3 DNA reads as TGTGCCACCAGCAGCGGGGGGGCCGACACCGGGGAGCTGTTTTTT.

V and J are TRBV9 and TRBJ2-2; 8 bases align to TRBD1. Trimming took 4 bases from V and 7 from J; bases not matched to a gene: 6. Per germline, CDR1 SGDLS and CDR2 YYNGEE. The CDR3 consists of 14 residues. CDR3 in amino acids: CASSTPGGNGELFF. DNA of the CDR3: TGTGCCAGCAGCACCCCAGGGGGCAACGGGGAGCTGTTTTTT.